This is a list of T cell receptor beta chains from one sample in a study of blood T cell repertoires in COVID-19. Data came from immunoSEQ multiplex PCR; TCRdb stores just in-frame clones and leaves some out. Here the sample spans about 190,000 clones, about 90% being singletons. The sample comprised peripheral blood. The origin of the receptors is a man over 45 with acute or convalescent COVID-19. CDR3s include the opening cysteine and the closing phenylalanine or tryptophan.

j_gene: TRBJ2-7; v_gene: TRBV5-1; CDR3aa: CASSFGVTYEQYF
j_gene: TRBJ2-3; v_gene: TRBV6-2/TRBV6-3; CDR3aa: CASSRLGVGGQPDTQYF
j_gene: TRBJ1-6; v_gene: TRBV27; CDR3aa: CASSTERRDRYNSPLHF
j_gene: TRBJ2-2; v_gene: TRBV11-2; CDR3aa: CASSLRERTGELFF
j_gene: TRBJ2-4; v_gene: TRBV6-5; CDR3aa: CATGRQGVNIQYF
j_gene: TRBJ2-1; v_gene: TRBV29-1; CDR3aa: CSVERRGGLNEQFF
j_gene: TRBJ2-7; v_gene: TRBV28; CDR3aa: CASTSLGTPSSYEQYF
j_gene: TRBJ1-4; v_gene: TRBV29-1; CDR3aa: CSVPGVANEKLFF
j_gene: TRBJ2-1; v_gene: TRBV5-4; CDR3aa: CASSTGTLPNNEQFF
j_gene: TRBJ2-7; v_gene: TRBV14; CDR3aa: CASSQERGLAGGNEQYF
j_gene: TRBJ1-2; v_gene: TRBV25-1; CDR3aa: CASFTPRDGYTF
j_gene: TRBJ2-7; v_gene: TRBV18; CDR3aa: CASSRPSGSGDEQYF
j_gene: TRBJ1-2; v_gene: TRBV11-2; CDR3aa: CASSLGGSYLDGYTF
j_gene: TRBJ1-2; v_gene: TRBV6-2/TRBV6-3; CDR3aa: CASSYGGRGYYGYTF
j_gene: TRBJ2-2; v_gene: TRBV19; CDR3aa: CASSRQGGDTGELFF
j_gene: TRBJ2-4; v_gene: TRBV3-1/TRBV3-2; CDR3aa: CASSQTDTNIQYF
j_gene: TRBJ1-2; v_gene: TRBV4-3; CDR3aa: CASSQEGASSNYGYTF
j_gene: TRBJ2-2; v_gene: TRBV7-6; CDR3aa: CASSPWTGEGGELFF
j_gene: TRBJ2-3; v_gene: TRBV18; CDR3aa: CASSRRQGTDTQYF
j_gene: TRBJ2-1; v_gene: TRBV19; CDR3aa: CASSGRGRWHEQFF
j_gene: TRBJ2-5; v_gene: TRBV19; CDR3aa: CASSPIRAGGPKETQYF
j_gene: TRBJ2-5; v_gene: TRBV6-2/TRBV6-3; CDR3aa: CASSSGAQETQYF
j_gene: TRBJ2-7; v_gene: TRBV28; CDR3aa: CASSSQGGEQYF
j_gene: TRBJ1-2; v_gene: TRBV28; CDR3aa: CASSPRLYGYTF
j_gene: TRBJ2-3; v_gene: TRBV27; CDR3aa: CASSLMTSGGVWTDTQYF
j_gene: TRBJ1-2; v_gene: TRBV18; CDR3aa: CASSPLSQGNGYTF
j_gene: TRBJ2-7; v_gene: TRBV6-4; CDR3aa: CASRTGALSYEQYF
j_gene: TRBJ1-5; v_gene: TRBV6-5; CDR3aa: CASSTRQGSGQPQHF
j_gene: TRBJ2-1; v_gene: TRBV27; CDR3aa: CASSLYPPGRVSYNEQFF
j_gene: TRBJ1-1; v_gene: TRBV18; CDR3aa: CASSPPTNTEAFF